This entry lists 15 T cell receptor beta chains sequenced from one sample in a study of blood T cell repertoires in COVID-19. Repertoires were generated with immunoSEQ multiplex PCR, while TCRdb's copy carries only in-frame clones and drops some. The sample includes roughly 380,000 clones, roughly 90% of them seen just once. Sequencing was carried out using PBMCs or T cells enriched from blood (not recorded which). All receptors come from a woman aged 30 to 39 who had been exposed to COVID-19.

The chain employs TRBV25-1 and TRBJ1-4; 7 positions match TRBD1. CDR1 and CDR2 from the germline V gene are MGHDK and SYGVNS. V gave up 8 bases and J gave up 4 bases; unmatched junction bases: 10. The CDR3 covers 15 residues. This CDR3 reads CASATPGQSNEKLFF. DNA of the CDR3: TGTGCCAGCGCCACTCCGGGACAGAGTAATGAAAAACTGTTTTTT.

The gene calls are TRBV13 and TRBJ2-7; 13 nucleotides align to TRBD2. Germline values: CDR1 PRHDT, CDR2 FYEKMQ (reference sequence). V lost 6 bases, J lost 10 bases, and 3 bases stayed unmatched. The CDR3 runs 12 residues. CDR3 nucleotides: TGTGCCAGCAGATTGGGACTAGCGGGACAGTACTTC. It is translated as CASRLGLAGQYF.

Turning to this clone: At the DNA level, this CDR3 is encoded by other sequences in the same sample as well. V and J are TRBV27 and TRBJ1-3; D remains ambiguous. Looked up from germline, CDR1 is MNHEY and CDR2 is SMNVEV (reference sequence). V was cut by 3 bases and J by 0 bases, with 6 bases left in between. The CDR3 runs to 14 residues. The chain's CDR3 is CASSFRGSGNTIYF. In DNA form, the CDR3 reads TGTGCCAGCAGTTTTCGGGGCTCTGGAAACACCATATATTTT.

V is TRBV7-9 and J is TRBJ1-5; a weak D match, TRBD1 (5 bases). Deletions cut 3 bases from V and 6 bases from J, with 15 bases between. CDR3 size: 15 residues. Per germline, CDR1 SEHNR and CDR2 FQNEAQ (reference sequence). In DNA, the CDR3 is TGTGCCAGCAGCTTCTCGGGGGGTCTGGCTCAGCCCCAGCATTTT. Its protein product is CASSFSGGLAQPQHF.

This sequence joins TRBV5-8 and TRBJ1-1; a possible D gene is TRBD1 (5 bases). Germline V gives CDR1 SGHTS, CDR2 YDEGEE. V was clipped by 0 bases and J by 3 bases, with 18 bases between them. The CDR3 loop spans 17 amino acids. In nucleotides, the CDR3 is TGTGCCAGCAGCTTGGGGCAGGGAAGAATTGGGGACACTGAAGCTTTCTTT. As protein: CASSLGQGRIGDTEAFF.

In this sample, this clone turned up once. V and J are TRBV6-5 and TRBJ2-1, with 10 nucleotides matching TRBD2. The V segment lost 0 bases and the J segment 6 bases; nucleotides outside the gene matches: 5. CDR3 size: 16 residues. CDR1 is MNHEY, CDR2 SVGAGI, per germline. DNA of the CDR3: TGTGCCAGCAGTTACTCCTCTAGCGGGAGTATCAATGAGCAGTTCTTC. Its translation: CASSYSSSGSINEQFF.

The rearrangement joins TRBV10-2 to TRBJ1-6; D possibly corresponds to TRBD1 (5 bases). V was shortened by 7 bases and J by 4 bases, with 11 bases between the two germline ends. The germline V gene has CDR1 WSHSY and CDR2 SAAADI. The CDR3 has 14 residues. CDR3 loop: CASNRQPYNSPLHF. The CDR3 DNA reads as TGCGCCAGCAACCGACAGCCTTATAATTCACCCCTCCACTTT.

This clone was observed a few times. This chain links TRBV5-5 with TRBJ1-3; no clear D. CDR3 length: 14 amino acids. CDR1 SGHKS and CDR2 YYEKEE come from the germline V gene (reference sequence). V shed 3 bases and J shed 1 base, with 8 bases lying between them. CDR3 loop: CASSYYSSGNTIYF. In DNA, the CDR3 is TGTGCCAGCAGCTACTATTCTTCTGGAAACACCATATATTTT.

The chain links TRBV19 to TRBJ1-1, with D hard to call. This CDR3 has 9 residues. The ends were cut back, 8 bases at V and 7 bases at J, with 5 bases in the middle. Looked up from germline, CDR1 is LNHDA and CDR2 is SQIVND (reference sequence). The CDR3 nucleotides read TGTGCCAGTTACATTGAAGCTTTCTTT. Its protein is CASYIEAFF.

This chain uses TRBV6-5 with TRBJ2-1, with 8 bases identical to TRBD2. The J segment lost 0 bases and the V segment lost 6 bases, leaving 4 bases of the junction unmatched. The CDR3 extends over 15 amino acids. Germline V gives CDR1 MNHEY, CDR2 SVGAGI. The CDR3 here is CASSRSGISYNEQFF. For the CDR3, the DNA is TGTGCCAGCAGCCGTAGCGGGATCTCCTACAATGAGCAGTTCTTC.

The V call is TRBV21-1, the J call TRBJ1-1; whether TRBD1, the table's D call, matches the DNA was not checked. TRBV21-1 corresponds to a pseudogene. The CDR3 totals 15 residues. CDR3 sequence: CASSKMTGGNTEAFF. CDR3 nucleotides: TGTGCCAGCAGCAAGATGACAGGGGGGAACACTGAAGCTTTCTTT.

CDR3 nucleotides: TGTGCCAGCAGTGAAGGGGGCGGACCCTATGGCTACACCTTC. Protein: CASSEGGGPYGYTF. V is TRBV2 and J is TRBJ1-2; TRBD1 might be the D (5 bases). V dropped 1 base and J dropped 4 bases, with 10 bases sitting between them. Germline CDR1 SNHLY, CDR2 FYNNEI. The CDR3 has 14 residues.

DNA for the CDR3: TGTGCCAGCTCACCCCGGGACATTGGGAACACTGAAGCTTTCTTT. It specifies CASSPRDIGNTEAFF. V is TRBV18 and J is TRBJ1-1; D perhaps matches TRBD1 (6 bases). Deletions cut 3 bases from V and 1 base from J, with 12 bases between. Germline CDR1 and CDR2: KGHSH and LQKENI. The CDR3 has 15 residues.

The J gene is TRBJ2-1, the V gene TRBV29-1; D gene uncertain. The CDR3 totals 13 residues. Deletions cut 4 bases from V and 0 bases from J, with 7 bases between. The germline V gene encodes CDR1 SQVTM and CDR2 ANQGSEA. CDR3 amino acids: CSVGSSSYNEQFF. The CDR3 DNA follows: TGCAGCGTTGGGTCGAGCTCCTACAATGAGCAGTTCTTC.

The V call is TRBV19, the J call TRBJ1-5; D gene unclear. V lost 6 bases and J 1 base, leaving 19 bases between the germline ends. The CDR3 consists of 17 residues. Germline values: CDR1 LNHDA, CDR2 SQIVND (reference sequence). CDR3 coding DNA: TGTGCCAGTAGCTCGATATACCCGGAGAGGAGCAATCAGCCCCAGCATTTT. Its translation is CASSSIYPERSNQPQHF.